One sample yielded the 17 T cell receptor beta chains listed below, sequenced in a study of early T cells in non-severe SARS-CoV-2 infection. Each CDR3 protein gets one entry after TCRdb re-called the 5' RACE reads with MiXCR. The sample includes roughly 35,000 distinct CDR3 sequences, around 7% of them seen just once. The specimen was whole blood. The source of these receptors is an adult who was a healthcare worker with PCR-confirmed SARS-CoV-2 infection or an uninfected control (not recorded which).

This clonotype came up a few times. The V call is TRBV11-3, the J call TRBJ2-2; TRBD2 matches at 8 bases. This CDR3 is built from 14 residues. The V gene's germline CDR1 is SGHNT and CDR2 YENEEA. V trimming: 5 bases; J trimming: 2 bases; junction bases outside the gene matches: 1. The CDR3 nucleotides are TGTGCCAGCAGCAGCGGGAGTAACACCGGGGAGCTGTTTTTT. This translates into CASSSGSNTGELFF. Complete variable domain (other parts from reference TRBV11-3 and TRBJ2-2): EAGVVQSPRYKIIEKKQPVAFWCNPISGHNTLYWYLQNLGQGPELLIRYENEEAVDDSQLPKDRFSAERLKGVDSTLKIQPAELGDSAVYLCASSSGSNTGELFFGEGSRLTVL.

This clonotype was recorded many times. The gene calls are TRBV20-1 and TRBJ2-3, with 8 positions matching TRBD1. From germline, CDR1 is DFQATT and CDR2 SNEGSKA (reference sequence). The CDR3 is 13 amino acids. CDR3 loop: CTSVGQGTDTQYF. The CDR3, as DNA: TGCACCTCGGTGGGACAGGGCACAGATACGCAGTATTTT.

CDR3: CASSIRGTDTQYF. DNA for the CDR3: TGTGCCAGTAGTATCAGGGGTACAGATACGCAGTATTTT. V is TRBV19 and J is TRBJ2-3, with a tentative D call TRBD1 (6 bases). This CDR3 is built from 13 residues. The germline gives CDR1 LNHDA, CDR2 SQIVND (reference sequence). V lost 3 bases, J lost 3 bases, and 7 bases lay in between.

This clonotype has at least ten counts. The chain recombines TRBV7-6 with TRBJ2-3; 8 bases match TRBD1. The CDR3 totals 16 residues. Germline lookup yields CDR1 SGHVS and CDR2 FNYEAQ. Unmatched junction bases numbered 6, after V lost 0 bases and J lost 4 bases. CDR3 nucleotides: TGTGCCAGCAGCTTAGCCTCGCAGGGGGCCGCAGATACGCAGTATTTT. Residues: CASSLASQGAADTQYF.

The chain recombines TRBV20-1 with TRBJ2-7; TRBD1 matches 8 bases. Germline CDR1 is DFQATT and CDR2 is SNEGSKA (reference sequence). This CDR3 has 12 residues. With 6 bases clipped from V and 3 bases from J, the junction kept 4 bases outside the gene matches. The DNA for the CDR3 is TGCAGTGCGGCAGGACAGGGCTACGAGCAGTACTTC. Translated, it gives CSAAGQGYEQYF.

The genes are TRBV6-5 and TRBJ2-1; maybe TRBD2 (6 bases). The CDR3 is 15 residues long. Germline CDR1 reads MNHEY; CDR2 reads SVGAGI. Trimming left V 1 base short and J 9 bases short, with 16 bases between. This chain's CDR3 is CASSYFGTPLSEQFF. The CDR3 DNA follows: TGTGCCAGCAGTTACTTCGGGACTCCTCTCAGTGAGCAGTTCTTC.

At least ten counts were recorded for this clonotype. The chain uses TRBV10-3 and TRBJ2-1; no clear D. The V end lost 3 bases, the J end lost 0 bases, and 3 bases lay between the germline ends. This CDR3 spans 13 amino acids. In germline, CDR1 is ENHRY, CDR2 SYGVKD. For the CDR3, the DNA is TGTGCCATCAGTGACAGCTCCTACAATGAGCAGTTCTTC. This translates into CAISDSSYNEQFF.

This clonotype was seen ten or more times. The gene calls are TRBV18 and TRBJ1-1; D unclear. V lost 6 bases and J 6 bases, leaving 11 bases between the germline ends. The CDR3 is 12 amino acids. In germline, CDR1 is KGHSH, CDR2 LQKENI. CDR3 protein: CASSAWGAEAFF. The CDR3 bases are TGTGCCAGCTCCGCTTGGGGAGCTGAAGCTTTCTTT.

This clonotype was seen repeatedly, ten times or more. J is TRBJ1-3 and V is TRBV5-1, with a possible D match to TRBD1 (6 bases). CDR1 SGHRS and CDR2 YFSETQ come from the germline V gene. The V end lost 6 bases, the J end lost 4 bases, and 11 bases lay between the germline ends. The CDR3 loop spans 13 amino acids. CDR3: CASKGQSGNTIYF. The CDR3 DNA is TGCGCCAGCAAGGGACAAAGCGGAAACACCATATATTTT.

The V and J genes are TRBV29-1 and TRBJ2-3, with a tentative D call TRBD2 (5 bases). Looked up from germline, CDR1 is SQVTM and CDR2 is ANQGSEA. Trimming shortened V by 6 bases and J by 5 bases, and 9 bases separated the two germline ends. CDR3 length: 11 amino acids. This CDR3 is CSVEGEDTQYF. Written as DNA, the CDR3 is TGCAGCGTCGAGGGAGAAGATACGCAGTATTTT.

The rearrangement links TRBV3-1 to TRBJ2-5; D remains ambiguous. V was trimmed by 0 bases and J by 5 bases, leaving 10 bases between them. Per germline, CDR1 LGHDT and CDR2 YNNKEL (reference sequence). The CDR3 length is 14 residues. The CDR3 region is CASSQDGRAETQYF. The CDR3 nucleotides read TGTGCCAGCAGCCAAGATGGCCGGGCGGAGACCCAGTACTTC.

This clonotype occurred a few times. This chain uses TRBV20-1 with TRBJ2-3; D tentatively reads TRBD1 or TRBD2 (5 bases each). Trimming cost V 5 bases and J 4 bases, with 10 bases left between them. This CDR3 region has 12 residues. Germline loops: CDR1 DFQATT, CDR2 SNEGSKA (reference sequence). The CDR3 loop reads CSAGGDPDTQYF. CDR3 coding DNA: TGCAGTGCTGGGGGAGATCCAGATACGCAGTATTTT.

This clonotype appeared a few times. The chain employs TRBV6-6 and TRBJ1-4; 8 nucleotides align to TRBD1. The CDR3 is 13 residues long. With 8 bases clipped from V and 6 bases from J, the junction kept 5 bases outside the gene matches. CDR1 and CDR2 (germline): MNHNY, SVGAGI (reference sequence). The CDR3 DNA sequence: TGTGCCAGCCTGGACAGGGCCGATGAAAAACTGTTTTTT. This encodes CASLDRADEKLFF.

The CDR3 bases are TGTGCCAGCAGTCTCCTTAGCGGGAACTCCTACAATGAGCAGTTCTTC. It encodes CASSLLSGNSYNEQFF. The chain couples TRBV28 to TRBJ2-1; 8 bases fit TRBD2. Germline V gives CDR1 MDHEN, CDR2 SYDVKM. V dropped 5 bases and J dropped 0; count of bases not matched to a gene: 6. The CDR3 runs 16 residues.

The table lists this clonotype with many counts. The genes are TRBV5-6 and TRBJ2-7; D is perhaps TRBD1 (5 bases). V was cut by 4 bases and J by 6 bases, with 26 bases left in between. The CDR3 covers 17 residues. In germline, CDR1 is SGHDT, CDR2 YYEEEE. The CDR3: CASSPPRWGIWEGEQYF. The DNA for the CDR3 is TGTGCCAGCAGCCCACCCAGGTGGGGCATTTGGGAAGGCGAGCAGTACTTC. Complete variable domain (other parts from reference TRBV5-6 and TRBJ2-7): DAGVTQSPTHLIKTRGQQVTLRCSPKSGHDTVSWYQQALGQGPQFIFQYYEEEERQRGNFPDRFSGHQFPNYSSELNVNALLLGDSALYLCASSPPRWGIWEGEQYFGPGTRLTVT.

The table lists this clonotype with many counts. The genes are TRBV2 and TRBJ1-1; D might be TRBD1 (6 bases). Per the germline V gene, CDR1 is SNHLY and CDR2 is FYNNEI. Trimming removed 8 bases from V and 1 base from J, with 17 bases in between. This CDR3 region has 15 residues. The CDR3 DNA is TGTGCCAGCGTGTACCGAGGACAGTCGAACACTGAAGCTTTCTTT. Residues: CASVYRGQSNTEAFF. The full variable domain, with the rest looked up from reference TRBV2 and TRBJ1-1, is EPEVTQTPSHQVTQMGQEVILRCVPISNHLYFYWYRQILGQKVEFLVSFYNNEISEKSEIFDDQFSVERPDGSNFTLKIRSTKLEDSAMYFCASVYRGQSNTEAFFGQGTRLTVV.

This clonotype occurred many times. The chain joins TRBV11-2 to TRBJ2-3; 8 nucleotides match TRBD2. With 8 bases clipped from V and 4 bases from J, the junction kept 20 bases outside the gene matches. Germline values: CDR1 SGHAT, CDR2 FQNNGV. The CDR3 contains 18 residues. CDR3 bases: TGTGCCAGCCGCCCGGCCAGCGGGAGCGGGTTCCCCCCAGATACGCAGTATTTT. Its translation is CASRPASGSGFPPDTQYF.